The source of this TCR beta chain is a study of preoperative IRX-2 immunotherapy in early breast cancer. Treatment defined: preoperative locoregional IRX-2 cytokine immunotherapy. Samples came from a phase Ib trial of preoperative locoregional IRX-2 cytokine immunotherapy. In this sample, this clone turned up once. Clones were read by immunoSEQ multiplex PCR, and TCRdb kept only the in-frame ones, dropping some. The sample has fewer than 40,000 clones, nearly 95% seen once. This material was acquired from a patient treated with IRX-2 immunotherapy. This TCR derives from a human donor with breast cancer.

CDR3 loop: CSASGANVLTF. CDR3 DNA: TGCAGTGCCTCTGGGGCCAACGTCCTGACTTTC. The chain carries TRBV20-1 and TRBJ2-6; D unclear. V lost 6 bases and J 0 bases, leaving 0 bases between the germline ends. The CDR3 totals 11 residues. The germline gives CDR1 DFQATT, CDR2 SNEGSKA (reference sequence).